The clone carrying this T cell receptor beta chain is categorized as medium-sized (0.01 to 0.1%). The antigen is undetermined. The sorted Tregs were CD4+CD25+CD127-/low cells. The CDR3 consists of 10 residues. V lost 8 bases, J lost 4 bases, and 5 bases lay in between. Study findings and constraints: Tumor Treg TCRs overlapped most with tumor naive CD4+ cells. Tumor memory CD4+ T cell TCR gene usage clustered with blood and lymph node memory CD4+ cells and lymph node naive CD4+ cells.

Amplification of TRBV12-4/TRBJ1-2 clonotypes used adaptor-ligated barcode primers. TCRdb recomputed calls from the multiplex PCR reads with MiXCR, one row per CDR3 protein. The sample has over 650 distinct CDR3 sequences, about an eighth seen once. The TCR comes from a female donor with breast cancer. Sequencing was carried out using Tregs sorted from blood. The rearrangement uses TRBV12-3 or TRBV12-4 and TRBJ1-2; D gene uncertain. The CDR3 region is CASAGYGYTF. CDR3 DNA sequence: TGTGCCAGCGCCGGCTATGGCTACACCTTC.